This TCR beta chain derives from a study of blood T cell repertoires in COVID-19. About the research overall: Sites in the United States, Italy and Spain provided acute and convalescent COVID-19 samples. The analysed material was cDNA or gDNA that came from T cells, B-cell-depleted T cells, or PBMCs.

Original handling: Amplifying reference gene primers gave estimates of nucleated cell counts. Using immunoSEQ multiplex PCR, the repertoire was profiled, and TCRdb retains in-frame clones only, with some absent. V, J and clone size derive from that table, while D and trimming were established from the DNA sequence. The data contain approximately 100,000 clones, 85% to 95% of them singletons. V lost 5 bases to trimming and J lost 2 bases; unmatched junction nucleotides: 8. The length of the CDR3 is 17 residues. From germline, CDR1 is LNHDA and CDR2 SQIVND (reference sequence). The specimen was peripheral blood. The source of this sequence is a man aged 50 to 59 with active COVID-19. The J gene is TRBJ2-6, the V gene TRBV19; 8 nucleotides match TRBD1. The CDR3 sequence: CASSLAPGGTGANVLTF. In nucleotides, the CDR3 is TGTGCCAGTAGTCTGGCCCCAGGGGGCACTGGGGCCAACGTCCTGACTTTC.